This T cell receptor beta chain was captured by sequencing in a study of blood T cell repertoires in COVID-19. Study background: There were acute and convalescent COVID-19 samples, and they came from the United States, Italy and Spain. Sample material is recorded as cDNA or gDNA derived from T cells, B-cell-depleted T cells, or PBMCs.

Clones were sequenced by immunoSEQ multiplex PCR, and TCRdb holds only the in-frame ones, with some missing. Of tens of thousands of clones in the sample, approximately 80% were seen once. This sequence was found in a woman aged 80 or over with acute or convalescent COVID-19. Input material: peripheral blood.

The CDR3: CASSQESGWRVDTEAFF. In DNA form, the CDR3 reads TGCGCCAGCAGCCAAGAATCGGGGTGGAGGGTAGACACTGAAGCTTTCTTT. The chain uses TRBV4-1 and TRBJ1-1; D remains ambiguous. The CDR3 spans 17 residues. Germline V gene data show CDR1 as MGHRA and CDR2 as YSYEKL. The V end lost 0 bases, the J end lost 3 bases, and 17 bases lay between the germline ends.